Each of the 21 T cell receptor beta chains below was sequenced from the same sample in a study of shared T cell receptors in the human thymus. Produced via immunoSEQ multiplex PCR; TCRdb's table is partial and in-frame only. The repertoire consists of about 660,000 clones, with roughly 88% occurring once and the leading ten covering about 0.01%. These sequences were also reported in another study, on human thymus T cells.

Sequenced material: thymocytes. These receptors were obtained from a boy younger than two with a congenital heart defect.

The V gene is TRBV20-1, the J gene TRBJ2-1, with D perhaps matching TRBD2 (5 bases). The CDR3 has 11 amino acids. V dropped 5 bases and J dropped 8 bases, with 10 bases sitting between them. Germline values: CDR1 DFQATT, CDR2 SNEGSKA (reference sequence). CDR3 in amino acids: CSAVAIDEQFF. DNA for the CDR3: TGCAGTGCTGTAGCGATCGATGAGCAGTTCTTC.

In regard to this clone: Other nucleotide sequences from this sample produce the same CDR3. The chain couples TRBV27 to TRBJ1-5; D uncertain. Germline CDR1 is MNHEY and CDR2 is SMNVEV (reference sequence). Trimming stripped 0 bases from V and 1 base from J, with 4 bases between. The CDR3 runs to 14 residues. Here the CDR3 DNA reads TGTGCCAGCAGTTTATCTGGCAGCAATCAGCCCCAGCATTTT. It specifies CASSLSGSNQPQHF.

This clone has more than one count but fewer than ten. This rearrangement joins TRBV5-1 to TRBJ2-7, with D unresolved. Germline V gene data show CDR1 as SGHRS and CDR2 as YFSETQ. V was clipped by 3 bases and J by 4 bases, with 20 bases between them. The CDR3 contains 16 residues. CDR3 region: CASSSQTHEPGYEQYF. In DNA form, the CDR3 reads TGCGCCAGCAGCTCCCAGACACATGAGCCAGGTTACGAGCAGTACTTC.

The V gene is TRBV5-4, the J gene TRBJ2-5; 9 bases are a match to TRBD2. CDR1 and CDR2 from the germline V gene are SGHNT and YYREEE (reference sequence). The CDR3 has 17 residues. The V segment lost 0 bases and the J segment 5 bases; nucleotides outside the gene matches: 11. The CDR3, as DNA: TGTGCCAGCAGCTTGGAGGGCGGGAGGGCCAGGGGGGAGACCCAGTACTTC. Translation: CASSLEGGRARGETQYF.

V usage is TRBV2 and J usage is TRBJ2-7; 7 bases are a match to TRBD2. V was pared by 0 bases and J by 3 bases, with 14 bases of the junction left unmatched. Germline CDR1 SNHLY, CDR2 FYNNEI. CDR3 length: 18 residues. The CDR3 DNA reads as TGTGCCAGCAGTGAAGCGCAGGGCGGGAGCCTCAGTTTCTACGAGCAGTACTTC. It codes for CASSEAQGGSLSFYEQYF. Full variable domain (rest looked up from reference TRBV2 and TRBJ2-7): EPEVTQTPSHQVTQMGQEVILRCVPISNHLYFYWYRQILGQKVEFLVSFYNNEISEKSEIFDDQFSVERPDGSNFTLKIRSTKLEDSAMYFCASSEAQGGSLSFYEQYFGPGTRLTVT.

The chain recombines TRBV9 with TRBJ2-3; 8 positions match TRBD1. The CDR3 covers 20 residues. V shed 0 bases and J 0 bases; nucleotides not matched to a gene: 15. Germline CDR1 and CDR2: SGDLS and YYNGEE. CDR3 nucleotide sequence: TGTGCCAGCAGCGTAGCTCCGGTTCGCACAGGGGGTGATAGCACAGATACGCAGTATTTT. Its translation: CASSVAPVRTGGDSTDTQYF.

In its sample, this clone was seen once. The V gene is TRBV6-5, the J gene TRBJ2-7; the match to TRBD1 covers 8 bases. The CDR3 consists of 16 residues. J gave up 3 bases and V 0 bases, and 7 bases lay outside the gene matches. The germline CDR1 and CDR2 sequences are MNHEY and SVGAGI. The CDR3 reads CASSYSPTGVSYEQYF. The CDR3 nucleotides read TGTGCCAGCAGTTACTCGCCGACAGGGGTGAGCTACGAGCAGTACTTC.

This clone showed up just once. The genes are TRBV29-1 and TRBJ2-6; 7 nucleotides align to TRBD2. The CDR3 covers 14 residues. The V gene's germline CDR1 is SQVTM and CDR2 ANQGSEA. The V gene end was trimmed by 3 bases and the J gene end by 2 bases; junction bases not matched to a gene: 1. The CDR3 is CSVEGGAGANVLTF. CDR3 nucleotides: TGCAGCGTTGAGGGAGGGGCTGGGGCCAACGTCCTGACTTTC.

This clone came up once. V and J are TRBV10-2 and TRBJ2-3; 13 bases map to TRBD2. With 3 bases clipped from V and 2 bases from J, the junction kept 5 bases outside the gene matches. The CDR3 is 17 amino acids. CDR1 WSHSY and CDR2 SAAADI come from the germline V gene. CDR3 sequence (DNA): TGCGCCAGCAGTGACGCGACTAGCGGGAGGTACACAGATACGCAGTATTTT. Translation gives CASSDATSGRYTDTQYF.

The CDR3 DNA reads TGTGCCAGCAGCCGACAGGGGGCGCGAGTTTATAACGAGCAGTACTTC. Protein sequence: CASSRQGARVYNEQYF. The gene calls are TRBV7-8 and TRBJ2-7, with TRBD1 matching over 10 bases. The CDR3 has 16 residues. The V gene's germline CDR1 is SGHVS and CDR2 FQNEAQ. V lost 5 bases, J lost 5 bases, and 12 bases stayed unmatched.

This clone was recorded once. The chain joins TRBV2 to TRBJ2-3, with 7 bases lining up with TRBD2. Per the germline V gene, CDR1 is SNHLY and CDR2 is FYNNEI. J was trimmed by 2 bases and V by 0 bases; bases with no gene match: 5. This CDR3 has 16 residues. CDR3 in amino acids: CASSEAAGVNTDTQYF. CDR3 nucleotides: TGTGCCAGCAGTGAAGCGGCGGGAGTTAACACAGATACGCAGTATTTT.

Only one count was recorded for this clone. The V gene is TRBV15, the J gene TRBJ2-1, with D perhaps matching TRBD2 (5 bases). The germline V gene has CDR1 LNHNV and CDR2 YYDKDF (reference sequence). V lost 4 bases and J 2 bases, leaving 12 bases between the germline ends. There are 15 residues in the CDR3. CDR3 in DNA: TGTGCCACCAGCACGCCGGGAAAAGCCTACAATGAGCAGTTCTTC. Protein sequence: CATSTPGKAYNEQFF.

The chain joins TRBV4-2 to TRBJ2-1, with TRBD2 matching 7 bases. Germline V gene sequence: CDR1 LGHNA, CDR2 YNFKEQ. The junction had 9 bases not matched to a gene; V was cut back by 0 bases and J by 7 bases. The CDR3 consists of 16 residues. This CDR3 reads CASSQEPRTSGNEQFF. The CDR3 DNA sequence: TGTGCCAGCAGCCAAGAACCCCGGACTAGTGGGAATGAGCAGTTCTTC.

The V gene is TRBV6-5, the J gene TRBJ2-7, with TRBD2 matching 8 bases. Germline V CDR1 and CDR2: MNHEY, SVGAGI. The ends lost 4 bases at V and 7 bases at J; junction bases unmatched: 15. The CDR3 consists of 16 residues. The CDR3 is CASSSPTSGANDEQYF. CDR3 DNA sequence: TGTGCCAGCAGTTCACCAACTAGCGGAGCTAATGATGAGCAGTACTTC.

V and J are TRBV27 and TRBJ2-1, with 8 bases fitting TRBD1. This CDR3 contains 13 residues. J gave up 8 bases and V 6 bases, and 6 bases lay outside the gene matches. Germline assignment: CDR1 MNHEY and CDR2 SMNVEV (reference sequence). The DNA of the CDR3 is TGTGCCAGCAGACAAGCAGGGGGCTATGAGCAGTTCTTC. It encodes CASRQAGGYEQFF.

The chain combines TRBV9 with TRBJ2-2, with TRBD2 matching 7 bases. From germline, CDR1 is SGDLS and CDR2 YYNGEE. V was clipped by 4 bases and J by 7 bases; unmatched bases: 13. The CDR3 runs 16 residues. DNA for the CDR3: TGTGCCAGCAGCCCGCCCGTGAGGGCGGGGGTCGGGGAGCTGTTTTTT. Translated: CASSPPVRAGVGELFF.

The chain employs TRBV27 and TRBJ2-3, with unresolved D. The V gene's germline CDR1 is MNHEY and CDR2 SMNVEV (reference sequence). The CDR3 runs 11 residues. V gave up 4 bases and J gave up 4 bases, with 3 bases separating them. The CDR3 reads CASSSADTQYF. The DNA of the CDR3 is TGTGCCAGCAGTTCTGCAGATACGCAGTATTTT.

DNA for the CDR3: TGTGCCAGCCGACTAGCCGAAGAGACCCAGTACTTC. As protein: CASRLAEETQYF. J is TRBJ2-5 and V is TRBV2; 7 bases align to TRBD2. The CDR3 contains 12 residues. Germline assignment: CDR1 SNHLY and CDR2 FYNNEI. V was clipped by 8 bases and J by 3 bases; unmatched bases: 3.

V is TRBV11-3 and J is TRBJ2-1, with TRBD2 matching 7 bases. Per germline, CDR1 SGHNT and CDR2 YENEEA. The CDR3 totals 12 residues. The V and J ends lost 5 bases and 9 bases, in that order; junction bases with no gene match: 4. CDR3 nucleotide sequence: TGTGCCAGCAGCCCCTGGGAGGGTGAGCAGTTCTTC. It codes for CASSPWEGEQFF.

The chain recombines TRBV5-6 with TRBJ1-4; weak D call: TRBD1 (5 bases). Germline CDR1 and CDR2: SGHDT and YYEEEE. There are 15 residues in the CDR3. V dropped 5 bases and J dropped 6 bases, with 17 bases sitting between them. DNA of the CDR3: TGTGCCAGCAGTTATATCGGGGGAAAGGATGAAAAACTGTTTTTT. Amino acid sequence: CASSYIGGKDEKLFF. The whole variable domain, remainder taken from reference TRBV5-6 and TRBJ1-4, is DAGVTQSPTHLIKTRGQQVTLRCSPKSGHDTVSWYQQALGQGPQFIFQYYEEEERQRGNFPDRFSGHQFPNYSSELNVNALLLGDSALYLCASSYIGGKDEKLFFGSGTQLSVL.

The chain links TRBV4-1 to TRBJ2-7, with D possibly matching TRBD2 (5 bases). V was pared by 1 base and J by 2 bases, with 15 bases between. Looked up from germline, CDR1 is MGHRA and CDR2 is YSYEKL. This CDR3 has 16 residues. CDR3 loop: CASSQVLLADPYEQYF. CDR3 DNA sequence: TGCGCCAGCAGCCAAGTTCTTCTAGCCGATCCCTACGAGCAGTACTTC.